Each of the 23 T cell receptor beta chains below was sequenced from the same sample in a study of blood T cell repertoires in COVID-19. Clones were read by immunoSEQ multiplex PCR, and TCRdb kept only the in-frame ones, dropping some. This table has fewer than 250,000 clones, roughly nine tenths appearing once. Sequenced: PBMCs or T cells enriched from blood (not recorded which). The receptor set was obtained from a man aged 25-45 years who had recovered from COVID-19.

This rearrangement joins TRBV30 to TRBJ1-4, with a possible D match to TRBD1 (5 bases). The germline CDR1 and CDR2 sequences are GTSNPN and SVGIG (reference sequence). The V and J ends lost 5 bases and 0 bases respectively, with 22 bases between them. CDR3 length: 18 amino acids. The CDR3 is CAWGLVRQPLATNEKLFF. In DNA form, the CDR3 reads TGTGCCTGGGGCCTAGTTCGACAGCCCCTCGCAACTAATGAAAAACTGTTTTTT.

The CDR3 DNA follows: TGTGCCAGCAGTTTAGATGGAGAGGGAAAACTGTTTTTT. Its translation is CASSLDGEGKLFF. The chain carries TRBV12-3 or TRBV12-4 and TRBJ1-4; D is unresolved. The CDR3 totals 13 residues. The V gene lost 1 base and the J gene lost 10 bases, with 10 bases spanning the gap.

The gene calls are TRBV28 and TRBJ2-7; the D gene is possibly TRBD1 (6 bases). The V and J ends lost 5 bases and 4 bases respectively, with 24 bases between them. The CDR3 consists of 17 residues. CDR1 is MDHEN, CDR2 SYDVKM, per germline. CDR3 in amino acids: CASSLDRSHPKTYEQYF. CDR3 in DNA: TGTGCCAGCAGTCTGGACAGAAGCCACCCAAAGACTTACGAGCAGTACTTC.

The J gene is TRBJ2-1, the V gene TRBV19; the match to TRBD2 covers 7 bases. J gave up 0 bases and V 1 base, and 3 bases lay outside the gene matches. CDR3 length equals 16 residues. Germline V gives CDR1 LNHDA, CDR2 SQIVND (reference sequence). The CDR3 is CASSIGRGNSYNEQFF. The CDR3 DNA reads TGTGCCAGTAGTATAGGGCGGGGGAACTCCTACAATGAGCAGTTCTTC.

The chain has TRBV5-1 and TRBJ2-5; 7 bases are shared with TRBD1. CDR3 length equals 13 residues. The germline CDR1 and CDR2 sequences are SGHRS and YFSETQ. Trimming took 3 bases from V and 2 from J; bases not matched to a gene: 1. The CDR3 is CASSSGQQETQYF. Here the CDR3 DNA reads TGCGCCAGCAGCTCGGGACAGCAAGAGACCCAGTACTTC.

The CDR3 protein is CAVGGASGGGQQFF. For the CDR3, the DNA is TGTGCCGTTGGTGGGGCTAGCGGGGGGGGCCAGCAGTTCTTC. The V gene is TRBV5-4, the J gene TRBJ2-1, with 12 bases identical to TRBD2. This CDR3 has 14 residues. The germline V gene has CDR1 SGHNT and CDR2 YYREEE (reference sequence). J lost 11 bases, V lost 10 bases, and 13 bases had no gene match.

The rearrangement joins TRBV5-4 to TRBJ2-3; the match to TRBD2 covers 8 bases. This CDR3 spans 16 amino acids. Germline CDR1 and CDR2: SGHNT and YYREEE (reference sequence). V was clipped by 1 base and J by 4 bases; unmatched bases: 8. The CDR3 DNA is TGTGCCAGCAGCTTGTCGAGCGGGAGAGCAGCAGATACGCAGTATTTT. The encoded protein is CASSLSSGRAADTQYF.

The J gene is TRBJ2-1, the V gene TRBV4-1, with D possibly being TRBD2 (6 bases). Trimming removed 3 bases at V and 7 bases at J, with 10 bases between. The length of the CDR3 is 13 residues. The germline CDR1 and CDR2 sequences are MGHRA and YSYEKL. The CDR3 region is CASSHQGGNEQFF. CDR3 nucleotide sequence: TGCGCCAGCAGCCACCAAGGAGGGAATGAGCAGTTCTTC.

The chain employs TRBV19 and TRBJ2-3, with TRBD2 as a possible D gene (6 bases). Germline CDR1 reads LNHDA; CDR2 reads SQIVND (reference sequence). This CDR3 has 16 residues. Between the trimmed V and J ends, which lost 6 bases and 3 bases, there was a span of 19 bases. In DNA, the CDR3 is TGTGCCAGTAGCCCTCCTCCCCAGGGAGGTACAGATACGCAGTATTTT. Protein sequence: CASSPPPQGGTDTQYF.

This sequence joins TRBV6-5 and TRBJ2-2; D uncertain. V lost 2 bases and J lost 6, with 4 bases in between. Per germline, CDR1 MNHEY and CDR2 SVGAGI. CDR3 size: 12 residues. CDR3 bases: TGTGCCAGCAGTTACACTTCCGGGGAGCTGTTTTTT. Translation: CASSYTSGELFF.

This chain connects TRBV24-1 to TRBJ1-4; 9 bases are shared with TRBD1. The V segment lost 5 bases and the J segment 7 bases; nucleotides outside the gene matches: 7. Germline V gene sequence: CDR1 KGHDR, CDR2 SFDVKD. This CDR3 is built from 15 residues. CDR3 in amino acids: CATSAGTGSFEKLFF. The CDR3 nucleotides are TGTGCCACCAGTGCTGGGACAGGGAGTTTTGAAAAACTGTTTTTT.

The chain uses TRBV5-1 and TRBJ2-5, with D possibly TRBD1 on 5 matching bases. The germline CDR1 and CDR2 sequences are SGHRS and YFSETQ. Between the trimmed V and J ends, which lost 6 bases and 1 base, there was a span of 19 bases. This CDR3 contains 16 residues. CDR3 sequence reads: CASTVKGEPLQETQYF. DNA for the CDR3: TGCGCCAGCACCGTGAAAGGGGAACCTCTCCAAGAGACCCAGTACTTC. Full variable domain (outside the CDR3, taken from reference TRBV5-1 and TRBJ2-5): KAGVTQTPRYLIKTRGQQVTLSCSPISGHRSVSWYQQTPGQGLQFLFEYFSETQRNKGNFPGRFSGRQFSNSRSEMNVSTLELGDSALYLCASTVKGEPLQETQYFGPGTRLLVL.

This clone has more than one count but fewer than ten. J is TRBJ2-1 and V is TRBV5-1; 11 positions agree with TRBD2. Trimming took 1 base from V and 8 from J; bases not matched to a gene: 8. Germline CDR1 is SGHRS and CDR2 is YFSETQ. This CDR3 is built from 16 residues. The CDR3, as DNA: TGCGCCAGCAGCTTGAGATTAGGGACTAGCGGAGATGAGCAGTTCTTC. It encodes CASSLRLGTSGDEQFF.

The genes are TRBV5-5 and TRBJ1-4; D gene unclear. Deletions cut 2 bases from V and 11 bases from J, with 16 bases between. The CDR3 contains 14 residues. Germline values: CDR1 SGHKS, CDR2 YYEKEE (reference sequence). CDR3: CASSFPQDPGKLFF. The CDR3 nucleotides are TGTGCCAGCAGCTTCCCTCAGGATCCGGGGAAACTGTTTTTT.

The gene calls are TRBV5-1 and TRBJ2-5; a possible D gene is TRBD1 (6 bases). Trimming cost V 7 bases and J 3 bases, with 19 bases left between them. This CDR3 comprises 15 residues. Germline CDR1 SGHRS, CDR2 YFSETQ. DNA for the CDR3: TGCGCCAGCTCTCTTTTAGGGACACCAGAAGAGACCCAGTACTTC. Translating it yields CASSLLGTPEETQYF.

The chain links TRBV21-1 to TRBJ1-2; TRBD1, the D gene given by the table, was not confirmed from the DNA. TRBV21-1 is annotated as a pseudogene. This CDR3 is built from 14 residues. The CDR3 loop reads CASIRGRSRYGYTF. CDR3 bases: TGTGCCAGCATTAGGGGGCGCAGCAGGTATGGCTACACCTTC.

A few counts support this clone. V usage is TRBV10-3 and J usage is TRBJ1-5; 9 bases fit TRBD1. The J segment lost 5 bases and the V segment lost 0 bases, leaving 2 bases of the junction unmatched. The CDR3 extends over 15 amino acids. The germline CDR1 and CDR2 sequences are ENHRY and SYGVKD. The CDR3: CAISESGTGYQPQHF. Here the CDR3 DNA reads TGTGCCATCAGTGAGTCGGGGACAGGGTATCAGCCCCAGCATTTT.

This chain joins TRBV5-8 and TRBJ1-5; D is ambiguous. This CDR3 has 14 amino acids. The germline V gene has CDR1 SGHTS and CDR2 YDEGEE. Trimming cost V 0 bases and J 4 bases, with 8 bases left between them. The CDR3 sequence: CASSLGRGNQPQHF. The DNA of the CDR3 is TGTGCCAGCAGCTTGGGTAGAGGGAATCAGCCCCAGCATTTT. The whole variable domain, filled in from reference TRBV5-8 and TRBJ1-5, reads EAGVTQSPTHLIKTRGQQATLRCSPISGHTSVYWYQQALGLGLQFLLWYDEGEERNRGNFPPRFSGRQFPNYSSELNVNALELEDSALYLCASSLGRGNQPQHFGDGTRLSIL.

CDR3 loop: CASSPGDRGHEKLFF. CDR3 sequence (DNA): TGCGCCAGCAGCCCAGGGGACAGGGGACACGAAAAACTGTTTTTT. The chain joins TRBV5-1 to TRBJ1-4; TRBD1 matches 10 bases. Per the germline V gene, CDR1 is SGHRS and CDR2 is YFSETQ. Trimming cost V 4 bases and J 8 bases; bases outside gene matches: 8. The length of the CDR3 is 15 residues.

The V call is TRBV9, the J call TRBJ1-1, with D uncertain. Between the trimmed V and J ends, which lost 3 bases and 0 bases, there was a span of 6 bases. Germline assignment: CDR1 SGDLS and CDR2 YYNGEE. The CDR3 is 13 residues long. This CDR3 is CASSGGMNTEAFF. In DNA form, the CDR3 reads TGTGCCAGCAGCGGCGGAATGAACACTGAAGCTTTCTTT.

The V and J genes are TRBV10-1 and TRBJ1-1; 7 bases fit TRBD1. Germline V gives CDR1 WNHNN, CDR2 SYGVQD (reference sequence). Germline trimming cut 2 bases from V and 2 bases from J; bases unmatched to any gene: 8. This CDR3 region has 16 residues. The CDR3 protein is CASSEMARGKNTEAFF. In nucleotides, the CDR3 is TGCGCCAGCAGTGAGATGGCCAGGGGGAAAAACACTGAAGCTTTCTTT.

The chain couples TRBV24-1 to TRBJ1-2; D is possibly TRBD1 (6 bases). Germline assignment: CDR1 KGHDR and CDR2 SFDVKD. V was pared by 6 bases and J by 8 bases, with 15 bases between. This CDR3 is 13 amino acids long. The DNA for the CDR3 is TGTGCCACCAGTAGCGCAGGGGAGGGAGGCTACACCTTC. Translation: CATSSAGEGGYTF.

The chain employs TRBV3-1 (or the pseudogene TRBV3-2) and TRBJ1-4; TRBD1 matches at 10 bases. After removal of 7 bases from V and 8 bases from J, the junction contained 4 bases not matched to a gene. CDR3 length: 13 residues. Germline loops: CDR1 LGHDT, CDR2 YNNKEL (reference sequence). The CDR3 here is CASTGQGDEKLFF. The CDR3, as DNA: TGTGCCAGCACCGGACAGGGGGACGAAAAACTGTTTTTT.